These 31 T cell receptor beta chains came from one sample sequenced in a study of blood T cell repertoires in COVID-19. Clones were read by immunoSEQ multiplex PCR, and TCRdb kept only the in-frame ones, dropping some. The sample lists about 40,000 clones, about 85% occurring once. Sequencing was carried out using peripheral blood. Source of these receptors: a man aged 45-65 years in a cohort sampled during active COVID-19.

About this clone itself: One junction end disagrees with the germline gene, perhaps due to a read error. The chain joins TRBV7-7 to TRBJ2-5; TRBD2 matches 11 bases. Germline CDR1 SSHAT, CDR2 FNYEAQ (reference sequence). The CDR3 runs 15 residues. The CDR3 DNA reads TGTGCTAGCAGCTCGGGACTAGCGGACCAAGAGACCCAGTACTTC. Amino acids: CASSSGLADQETQYF. Supplemented by reference TRBV7-7 and TRBJ2-5, the full variable domain reads GAGVSQSPRYKVTKRGQDVTLRCDPISSHATLYWYQQALGQGPEFLTYFNYEAQPDKSGLPSDRFSAERPEGSISTLTIQRTEQRDSAMYRCASSSGLADQETQYFGPGTRLLVL.

The sample holds a few counts of this clone. V is TRBV29-1 and J is TRBJ2-3; perhaps TRBD2 as D (5 bases). Trimming pared 4 bases from V and 2 bases from J, leaving 10 bases between. CDR3 size: 13 residues. Germline CDR1 SQVTM, CDR2 ANQGSEA. The CDR3 DNA reads as TGCAGCGTTGCTATGGGAGCCACAGATACGCAGTATTTT. Amino acid sequence: CSVAMGATDTQYF.

The chain employs TRBV5-1 and TRBJ1-5; D is perhaps TRBD1 (5 bases). CDR3 length: 14 amino acids. Trimming stripped 0 bases from V and 2 bases from J, with 6 bases between. Germline values: CDR1 SGHRS, CDR2 YFSETQ. CDR3 region: CASSLGGGNQPQHF. The CDR3 region has the DNA TGCGCCAGCAGCTTGGGGGGGGGCAATCAGCCCCAGCATTTT.

This clone is a singleton in its sample. This chain joins TRBV27 and TRBJ2-7; 11 bases map to TRBD2. The junction had 4 bases not matched to a gene; V was cut back by 6 bases and J by 3 bases. Per germline, CDR1 MNHEY and CDR2 SMNVEV (reference sequence). The CDR3 runs to 14 residues. CDR3 sequence reads: CASSPGLADYEQYF. The CDR3 coding sequence is TGTGCCAGCAGCCCGGGACTAGCGGACTACGAGCAGTACTTC.

This chain uses TRBV7-2 with TRBJ2-7; D remains ambiguous. The CDR3 extends over 13 amino acids. Per germline, CDR1 SGHTA and CDR2 FQGNSA. V was trimmed by 3 bases and J by 1 base, leaving 7 bases between them. The CDR3 bases are TGTGCCAGCAGCTTTACCGGTTCCTACGAGCAGTACGTC. Residues: CASSFTGSYEQYV.

The CDR3 coding sequence is TGTGCCAGCAGTGGACAGGGGGTTGGTGAAGCTTTCTTT. This translates into CASSGQGVGEAFF. The V and J genes are TRBV25-1 and TRBJ1-1; TRBD1 agrees at 9 bases. CDR3 length equals 13 residues. J lost 7 bases, V lost 4 bases, and 4 bases had no gene match. Germline loops: CDR1 MGHDK, CDR2 SYGVNS.

The chain carries TRBV6-6 and TRBJ1-1; TRBD1 aligns across 8 bases. The length of the CDR3 is 18 residues. Per germline, CDR1 MNHNY and CDR2 SVGAGI (reference sequence). V trimming: 5 bases; J trimming: 1 base; junction bases outside the gene matches: 15. Here the CDR3 reads CASSPLLSTGTGNTEAFF. The DNA for the CDR3 is TGTGCCAGCAGTCCACTACTCTCTACCGGGACAGGGAACACTGAAGCTTTCTTT.

This chain connects TRBV11-2 to TRBJ2-3, with D unclear. There are 15 residues in the CDR3. V was cut by 0 bases and J by 0 bases, with 7 bases left in between. Germline-derived CDR1 and CDR2 are SGHAT and FQNNGV. CDR3 protein: CASSLEWLSTDTQYF. CDR3 coding DNA: TGTGCCAGCAGCTTAGAGTGGCTGAGCACAGATACGCAGTATTTT.

V usage is TRBV7-8 and J usage is TRBJ2-2, with 13 bases aligning to TRBD2. The CDR3 totals 16 residues. V lost 4 bases and J lost 6; bases outside the gene matches: 5. Germline V lookup: CDR1 SGHVS, CDR2 FQNEAQ. CDR3 residues: CASSSAGLAGAGELFF. The CDR3 region has the DNA TGTGCCAGCAGCTCCGCCGGACTAGCGGGGGCCGGGGAGCTGTTTTTT.

The rearrangement links TRBV21-1 to TRBJ2-5; the table's D call, TRBD1, has no DNA check behind it. TRBV21-1 is described as a pseudogene. The CDR3 is made up of 12 amino acids. CDR3 sequence: CASRQAQETQYF. The DNA for the CDR3 is TGTGCCAGCAGACAGGCCCAAGAGACCCAGTACTTC.

This clone was detected only once. This sequence joins TRBV29-1 and TRBJ1-2; 9 positions agree with TRBD1. Germline loops: CDR1 SQVTM, CDR2 ANQGSEA. This CDR3 region has 13 residues. V dropped 8 bases and J dropped 5; count of bases not matched to a gene: 9. The CDR3 DNA sequence: TGCAGCACTTCGACAGGGGGAAATTATGGCTACACCTTC. It is translated as CSTSTGGNYGYTF.

The chain links TRBV9 to TRBJ1-5; 7 nucleotides agree with TRBD1. Germline V gives CDR1 SGDLS, CDR2 YYNGEE. V was clipped by 3 bases and J by 5 bases; unmatched bases: 8. This CDR3 is 15 amino acids long. The CDR3 spells CASSATDRVDQPQHF. The CDR3 nucleotides read TGTGCCAGCAGCGCCACTGACAGGGTAGATCAGCCCCAGCATTTT.

V usage is TRBV19 and J usage is TRBJ2-7, with 15 bases identical to TRBD2. J gave up 7 bases and V 7 bases, and 5 bases lay outside the gene matches. The CDR3 extends over 14 amino acids. Germline loops: CDR1 LNHDA, CDR2 SQIVND (reference sequence). In DNA, the CDR3 is TGTGCCAGTAACCCGGGACTAGCGGGGGGAGAGCAGTACGTC. It specifies CASNPGLAGGEQYV.

The chain employs TRBV13 and TRBJ1-2, with a possible D match to TRBD1 (6 bases). The CDR3 loop spans 15 amino acids. The germline V and J ends were trimmed by 5 bases and 3 bases, with 16 bases remaining between them. Germline V lookup: CDR1 PRHDT, CDR2 FYEKMQ (reference sequence). As DNA, the CDR3 is TGTGCCAGCAGCGCGAAGCACAGGGTTGACTATGGCTACACCTTC. This sequence encodes CASSAKHRVDYGYTF.

This sequence joins TRBV5-1 and TRBJ1-4; maybe TRBD1 (6 bases). The CDR3 is 14 residues long. Trimming cost V 3 bases and J 8 bases, with 14 bases left between them. The germline V gene has CDR1 SGHRS and CDR2 YFSETQ. The CDR3 loop reads CASSWSGEGEKLFF. The CDR3 nucleotides are TGCGCCAGCAGCTGGTCAGGGGAGGGGGAAAAACTGTTTTTT.

This rearrangement joins TRBV5-1 to TRBJ1-4, with 7 bases aligning to TRBD1. The CDR3 covers 16 residues. The germline gives CDR1 SGHRS, CDR2 YFSETQ. V lost 5 bases and J lost 4; bases outside the gene matches: 11. The CDR3 DNA sequence: TGCGCCAGCAGTCCCCAGGCGAGGGGGCGTAATGAAAAACTGTTTTTT. Residues: CASSPQARGRNEKLFF.

The V and J genes are TRBV4-1 and TRBJ2-5; D possibly corresponds to TRBD2 (5 bases). V was pared by 0 bases and J by 9 bases, with 8 bases between. Germline V gene data show CDR1 as MGHRA and CDR2 as YSYEKL. This CDR3 is built from 12 residues. In DNA form, the CDR3 reads TGCGCCAGCAGCCAAGAATACGGGGCCCAGTACTTC. Encoded protein: CASSQEYGAQYF.

This sequence joins TRBV7-9 and TRBJ1-2, with TRBD1 matching over 9 bases. J gave up 5 bases and V 3 bases, and 10 bases lay outside the gene matches. Germline-derived CDR1 and CDR2 are SEHNR and FQNEAQ (reference sequence). The length of the CDR3 is 16 residues. The CDR3 coding sequence is TGTGCCAGCAGCTTCCTCCTTTCGACAGGGGGATATGGCTACACCTTC. Its protein product is CASSFLLSTGGYGYTF. Combining the CDR3 with reference TRBV7-9 and TRBJ1-2 gives the whole variable domain DTGVSQNPRHKITKRGQNVTFRCDPISEHNRLYWYRQTLGQGPEFLTYFQNEAQLEKSRLLSDRFSAERPKGSFSTLEIQRTEQGDSAMYLCASSFLLSTGGYGYTFGSGTRLTVV.

V usage is TRBV4-1 and J usage is TRBJ2-1; TRBD2 aligns across 10 bases. V dropped 1 base and J dropped 2; count of bases not matched to a gene: 2. The germline gives CDR1 MGHRA, CDR2 YSYEKL. The CDR3 is 16 residues long. In nucleotides, the CDR3 is TGCGCCAGCAGCCAAGGACTAGCGGGCACCTACAATGAGCAGTTCTTC. Protein: CASSQGLAGTYNEQFF.

The rearrangement uses TRBV4-3 and TRBJ2-1; D gene ambiguous. Deletions cut 2 bases from V and 3 bases from J, with 5 bases between. Germline-derived CDR1 and CDR2 are LGHNA and YSLEER. The CDR3 runs to 13 residues. The CDR3 DNA reads TGCGCCAGCAGCCAATCCAGCTACAATGAGCAGTTCTTC. It codes for CASSQSSYNEQFF.

The genes are TRBV14 and TRBJ2-7; D is possibly TRBD2 (6 bases). This CDR3 region has 14 residues. The germline gives CDR1 SGHDN, CDR2 FVKESK. V gave up 4 bases and J gave up 4 bases, with 14 bases separating them. CDR3 nucleotides: TGTGCCAGCAGCCCCGGGCTAGCGACATACGAGCAGTACTTC. It translates to CASSPGLATYEQYF.

The rearrangement joins TRBV27 to TRBJ2-1, with 8 bases fitting TRBD1. The CDR3 runs 15 residues. Germline values: CDR1 MNHEY, CDR2 SMNVEV (reference sequence). After removal of 4 bases from V and 7 bases from J, the junction contained 9 bases not matched to a gene. CDR3 loop: CASSSGQGLANEQFF. The CDR3 nucleotides read TGTGCCAGCAGTTCCGGACAGGGATTGGCTAATGAGCAGTTCTTC.

This clone showed up just once. This chain links TRBV7-9 with TRBJ1-4; the D is unclear. V lost 8 bases to trimming and J lost 4 bases, with 14 bases between them. The CDR3 consists of 14 residues. Germline V gene data show CDR1 as SEHNR and CDR2 as FQNEAQ (reference sequence). CDR3 residues: CASHPGNDNEKLFF. The CDR3 coding sequence is TGTGCCAGCCACCCGGGAAACGATAATGAAAAACTGTTTTTT.

This chain connects TRBV6-2 or TRBV6-3 to TRBJ2-3; unclear D gene. Germline values: CDR1 MNHEY, CDR2 SVGEGT. The CDR3 consists of 13 residues. With 5 bases removed from V and 1 base from J, the gap between germline ends came to 7 bases. Here the CDR3 reads CASSTTRTDTQYF. The CDR3, as DNA: TGTGCCAGCAGTACCACTCGCACAGATACGCAGTATTTT.

This clone occurred a few times. V usage is TRBV10-2 and J usage is TRBJ1-5; D is undetermined. Per germline, CDR1 WSHSY and CDR2 SAAADI. The V and J ends lost 2 bases and 3 bases respectively, with 11 bases between them. There are 15 residues in the CDR3. The CDR3 loop reads CASSEGGMNNQPQHF. The CDR3 DNA sequence: TGCGCCAGCAGTGAGGGAGGGATGAACAATCAGCCCCAGCATTTT.

This rearrangement joins TRBV7-9 to TRBJ2-2, with D maybe TRBD2 (5 bases). The ends were cut back, 8 bases at V and 1 base at J, with 14 bases in the middle. The CDR3 is 15 amino acids. Germline V gene lookup returns CDR1 SEHNR and CDR2 FQNEAQ (reference sequence). The CDR3: CASPPQGLNTGELFF. In DNA, the CDR3 is TGTGCCAGCCCCCCTCAAGGACTGAACACCGGGGAGCTGTTTTTT.

This chain links TRBV5-6 with TRBJ1-5; a possible D gene is TRBD1 (6 bases). The V gene's germline CDR1 is SGHDT and CDR2 YYEEEE. The V end lost 4 bases, the J end lost 2 bases, and 19 bases lay between the germline ends. This CDR3 has 17 amino acids. CDR3 loop: CASSMGTYSRGNQPQHF. CDR3 DNA: TGTGCCAGCAGCATGGGGACATACTCCCGTGGCAATCAGCCCCAGCATTTT.

A single count supports this clone. This chain connects TRBV29-1 to TRBJ2-2; 7 nucleotides match TRBD1. Germline V gene data show CDR1 as SQVTM and CDR2 as ANQGSEA. V gave up 6 bases and J gave up 3 bases; unmatched junction bases: 7. This CDR3 is built from 14 residues. CDR3 amino acids: CSVCDRADTGELFF. The CDR3 DNA reads TGCAGCGTCTGCGACAGGGCGGACACCGGGGAGCTGTTTTTT.

The gene calls are TRBV5-8 and TRBJ2-3; tentatively, D is TRBD1 (6 bases). V lost 4 bases to trimming and J lost 6 bases, with 18 bases between them. Germline CDR1 is SGHTS and CDR2 is YDEGEE. This CDR3 comprises 15 residues. CDR3 loop: CASSPGAAPGDTQYF. The CDR3 coding sequence is TGTGCCAGCAGCCCAGGGGCCGCGCCGGGGGATACGCAGTATTTT.

This rearrangement joins TRBV14 to TRBJ2-7; D is unresolved. The CDR3 has 13 amino acids. Deletions cut 4 bases from V and 6 bases from J, with 13 bases between. In germline, CDR1 is SGHDN, CDR2 FVKESK. The CDR3 region is CASSLTMVREQYF. CDR3 bases: TGTGCCAGCAGCCTTACAATGGTTCGCGAGCAGTACTTC.

This clone was observed a few times. The V and J genes are TRBV5-4 and TRBJ2-7; 9 bases are a match to TRBD1. Germline V gives CDR1 SGHNT, CDR2 YYREEE (reference sequence). Losses at the gene ends were 0 bases for V and 3 bases for J; bases not matched to a gene: 1. The CDR3 is 14 amino acids. The CDR3 bases are TGTGCCAGCAGCTTGGGGGACAGGGACTACGAGCAGTACTTC. Its protein is CASSLGDRDYEQYF.